This entry features one T cell receptor (beta chain) sequence. This clonotype was seen many times. The antigen it binds to is not known. Nothing much larger sits one base from this clone, and base qualities are not available. The sample originates from a study of T cells in Graves' hyperthyroidism and ophthalmopathy (dated by TCRdb to between 2019 and 2020). About the study as a whole: Peripheral blood samples were taken at the time of initial diagnosis, prior to any treatment. After sampling, hyperthyroidism patients received methimazole starting at 30 mg daily, and ophthalmopathy patients received high-dose intravenous methylprednisolone. Thyroid tissue and blood T-cell repertoires from roughly six Graves' hyperthyroidism patients were also compared in the study. TCR V-J signatures able to tell the groups apart were searched for in a discovery cohort of about a hundred patients, of whom 43 had Graves' ophthalmopathy and some 60 had stable Graves' hyperthyroidism. The paper describes TCR Vbeta CDR3 sequencing of 135 peripheral blood samples, made up of around 41 ophthalmopathy patients, roughly 72 hyperthyroidism patients and 17 progressor patients. Prospective prediction of ophthalmopathy was tested in an independent validation cohort of 18 hyperthyroidism patients and some 17 patients who later progressed to ophthalmopathy. The 85 to 100 discovery patients were divided at random into training and test sets in a 7:3 ratio.

Amplification of TCR beta CDR3 regions was carried out from RNA transcripts. For the first round of RT-PCR on the TCR CDR3, the HTBI primer set was used together with the Qiagen OneStep RT-PCR kit. The libraries were constructed in a second round of multiplex PCR and then size-selected and purified. Sequencing of the libraries was done on an Illumina HiSeq2000 using paired-end 100 bp reads. In the paper's pipeline: SOAPnuke was used to process the raw data, throwing out any read that contained adapters or uncalled bases, had a mean Phred below 15, or lacked an exact constant-primer or identifier match. COPE v1.2.5 was used to merge high-quality paired reads, and clonotypes were defined as unique nucleotide sequences. MiTCR v1.1 was used to align clonotypes to the IMGT TRBV, TRBD and TRBJ reference segments. Only V-J combinations with frequency above 0.0001, covering about 99% of repertoires, were analysed. The TCS score was defined as the ratio of F50 (clonal expansion) to E x V (chaos), calculated using BLOSUM62-based TCRdist between CDR3 peptides within each V-J. Welch's t-statistics and random forest reduced fewer than 550 V-J features to some 14, which were used in a naive Bayes classifier (R e1071). TCRdb reran the public reads through fastp at Q25 and MiXCR, keeping productive beta chains. CDR3 protein duplicates are merged, each entry listing the most common genes and DNA. TCRdb, not the original authors, processed these V and J calls. The sample yields about 150,000 distinct CDR3 sequences; approximately 20% were counted once. The top ten hold roughly 73% of the sample.

Hyperthyroidism patients were newly diagnosed, had a disease duration of under 2 months, and were aged 18 to 65 years. Exclusion was applied to patients with uncontrolled infections, other autoimmune diseases, pregnancy or lactation. Diagnoses were established on the basis of clinical symptoms, serum thyroxine and TRAb, thyroid ultrasound, and orbital computed tomography. For progressor patients, blood was drawn at the first diagnosis of hyperthyroidism, before any ophthalmopathy symptoms had appeared. PBMCs were isolated from about 10 ml of fresh peripheral blood by Ficoll-Paque density gradient centrifugation. Progressor patients were initially diagnosed with Graves' hyperthyroidism and developed ophthalmopathy during follow-up. Total RNA was extracted using Trizol reagent, and RNA quality was assessed on an Agilent 2100 Bioanalyzer. The trim is 5 bases for V and 4 bases for J, with a gap of 9 bases between the germline ends. The germline V gene specifies SGHRS as CDR1 and YFSETQ as CDR2. The CDR3 starts with the cysteine, ends with the phenylalanine, and has 12 residues. Only CDR3 DNA is held: 36 bases, read in frame from base 1.

The study at large found these results: In validation, the model predicted progression to ophthalmopathy with approximately 69% sensitivity and less than 75% specificity, a median of approximately 6.7 months before onset. Most expanded thyroid clonotypes (frequency above 0.001) were also detected in blood, suggesting blood repertoires may reflect thyroid immune responses. A 13 V-J signature model separated ophthalmopathy from stable hyperthyroidism, with 87.88% sensitivity and roughly 82% specificity in cross-validation and 80%/75% in testing. Sample size was not statistically predetermined, and investigators were not blinded to group allocation.

The chain couples TRBV5-1 to TRBJ2-5, with TRBD1 tentatively as D gene (5 bases match). The sample was blood. This TCR was sampled from a woman aged 50 to 65 with Graves' hyperthyroidism that later progressed to Graves' ophthalmopathy. The sequenced DNA is TGCGCCAGCAGGGACATGGGAGAGACCCAGTACTTC. Its product reads: CASRDMGETQYF.